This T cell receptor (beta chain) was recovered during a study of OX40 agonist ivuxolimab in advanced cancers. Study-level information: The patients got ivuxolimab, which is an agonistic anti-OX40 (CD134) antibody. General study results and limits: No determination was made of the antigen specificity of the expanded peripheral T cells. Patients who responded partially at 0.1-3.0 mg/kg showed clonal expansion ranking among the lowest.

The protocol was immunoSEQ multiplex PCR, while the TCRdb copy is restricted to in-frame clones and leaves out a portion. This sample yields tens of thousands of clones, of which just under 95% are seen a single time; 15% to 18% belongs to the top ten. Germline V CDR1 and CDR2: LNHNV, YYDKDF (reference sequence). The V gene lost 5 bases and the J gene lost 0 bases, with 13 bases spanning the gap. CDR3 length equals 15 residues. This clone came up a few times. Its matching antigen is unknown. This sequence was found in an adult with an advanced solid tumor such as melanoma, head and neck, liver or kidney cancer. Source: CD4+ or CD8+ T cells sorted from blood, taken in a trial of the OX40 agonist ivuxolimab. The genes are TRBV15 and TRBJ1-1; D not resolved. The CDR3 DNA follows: TGTGCCACCAGCGGCCCTTGGACCATGAACACTGAAGCTTTCTTT. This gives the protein CATSGPWTMNTEAFF.